This is a list of T cell receptor beta chains from one sample in a study of shared clonotypes between healthy human individuals. TCRdb's copy holds only in-frame clones and misses some; the assay was immunoSEQ multiplex PCR. The table lists about 2.3 million clones, 85% to 95% of them singletons, with around 0.38% in the top ten. What was sequenced was naive CD4+ T cells from PBMCs. These receptors were collected from a man aged 18 to 35 in good health. Some clones in this sample may be carry-over from other donors' samples. The CDR3 runs from the conserved cysteine through the conserved F or W. The size of a clone is reported for some rows only, either as once, few or many, or as a class for expanded clones.

clone_size | cdr3_length | v_call | cdr3_aa
. | 16 | TRBV28 | CASSLEASGRVYEQYF
. | 16 | TRBV11-1 | CASSFAQGRAGDTQYF
. | 13 | TRBV19 | CASSTNRGYEQYF
. | 17 | TRBV7-3 | CASSPEGRGLNTGELFF
. | 13 | TRBV28 | CASDGFRNTEAFF
. | 17 | TRBV28 | CASSSSHRNSGNQPQHF
. | 13 | TRBV7-3 | CASSWGATGELFF
. | 16 | TRBV4-2 | CASSQDRDREGNTIYF
. | 16 | TRBV7-8 | CASSLTGLADHNEQFF
. | 16 | TRBV15 | CATSRARVAVTDTQYF
. | 18 | TRBV5-1 | CASSLASGTAPEKNIQYF
. | 12 | TRBV29-1 | CSVELSNYGYTF
. | 13 | TRBV4-3 | CASSQDGGQPQHF
. | 16 | TRBV9 | CASSVPRMTSTDTQYF
. | 11 | TRBV20-1 | CSAEDTYEQYF
. | 13 | TRBV6-6 | CASRTVPDTEAFF
once | 13 | TRBV19 | CASSIGQVGGYTF
. | 15 | TRBV5-4 | CASSWDGGVGNEQFF
. | 17 | TRBV5-1 | CASSLAVRGTGANVLTF
. | 19 | TRBV30 | CAWSVVRSGRSSYNSPLHF
. | 13 | TRBV28 | CASTGPGGNTVYF
. | 15 | TRBV4-1 | CASSPTSGRAHEQFF
. | 15 | TRBV6-6 | CASSYSGGRNEKLFF
. | 15 | TRBV5-1 | CASSLWESGTGELFF
. | 17 | TRBV27 | CASSAQLAGGITDTQYF
. | 15 | TRBV5-1 | CASRLTGGWSDTQYF
. | 15 | TRBV6-5 | CASRRTAYSGNTIYF